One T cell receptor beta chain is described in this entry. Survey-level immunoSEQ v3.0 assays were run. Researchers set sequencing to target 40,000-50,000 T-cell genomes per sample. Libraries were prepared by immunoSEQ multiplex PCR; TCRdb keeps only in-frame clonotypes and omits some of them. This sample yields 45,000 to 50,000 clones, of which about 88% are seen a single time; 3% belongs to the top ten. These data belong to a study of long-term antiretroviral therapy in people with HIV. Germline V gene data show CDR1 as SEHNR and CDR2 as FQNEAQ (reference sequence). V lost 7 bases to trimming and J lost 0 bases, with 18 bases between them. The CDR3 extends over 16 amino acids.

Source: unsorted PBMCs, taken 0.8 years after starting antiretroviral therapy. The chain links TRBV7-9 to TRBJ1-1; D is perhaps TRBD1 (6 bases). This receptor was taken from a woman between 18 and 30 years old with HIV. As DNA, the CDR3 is TGTGCCAGCACCGCACAACAGGGAACCATGAACACTGAAGCTTTCTTT. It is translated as CASTAQQGTMNTEAFF.